The 15 T cell receptor beta chains given below trace back to one sample, sequenced in a study of cytomegalovirus exposure and HLA in healthy donors. Primers: 60 Vbeta forward and 13 Jbeta reverse. The data were produced by immunoSEQ multiplex PCR, yet TCRdb's version contains in-frame clones alone and is incomplete. The repertoire holds under 85,000 clones, about three quarters seen once, with about 3.3% in the top ten. Sequencing was done on a sample of PBMCs. These receptors all come from a man aged 18 to 35 in good health and CMV-seronegative.

Turning to this clone: Since no conserved phenylalanine or tryptophan closes the CDR3, a read error is the likely cause. The chain uses TRBV5-1 and TRBJ1-1; D gene unclear. The germline V gene has CDR1 SGHRS and CDR2 YFSETQ. Trimming cost V 4 bases and J 0 bases, with 7 bases left between them. The CDR3 spans 13 residues. The CDR3: CASSPLVNTEAFS. The CDR3 nucleotides are TGCGCCAGCAGCCCCCTAGTGAACACTGAAGCTTTCTCT.

The chain joins TRBV7-6 to TRBJ2-5, with 7 bases aligning to TRBD2. This CDR3 is 15 amino acids long. With 2 bases clipped from V and 5 bases from J, the junction kept 8 bases outside the gene matches. Germline CDR1 SGHVS, CDR2 FNYEAQ. DNA for the CDR3: TGTGCCAGCAGCTTAAGCGGGATGGTGTGGGAGACCCAGTACTTC. It encodes CASSLSGMVWETQYF.

The rearrangement joins TRBV6-5 to TRBJ1-1, with a weak D call TRBD1 (6 bases). The CDR3 has 14 amino acids. CDR1 is MNHEY and CDR2 is SVGAGI in the germline V gene. With 7 bases removed from V and 4 bases from J, the gap between germline ends came to 16 bases. The CDR3 region has the DNA TGTGCCAGCACCAAACCGGGACATAGCACTGAAGCTTTCTTT. Amino acid sequence: CASTKPGHSTEAFF.

This chain joins TRBV5-1 and TRBJ1-2; D gene uncertain. Trimming took 2 bases from V and 4 from J, leaving 12 bases between them. The CDR3 is 14 residues long. The germline gives CDR1 SGHRS, CDR2 YFSETQ. The DNA for the CDR3 is TGCGCCAGCAGCTTATACCAGGTTTCCTATGGCTACACCTTC. It specifies CASSLYQVSYGYTF. The whole variable domain, filled in from reference TRBV5-1 and TRBJ1-2, reads KAGVTQTPRYLIKTRGQQVTLSCSPISGHRSVSWYQQTPGQGLQFLFEYFSETQRNKGNFPGRFSGRQFSNSRSEMNVSTLELGDSALYLCASSLYQVSYGYTFGSGTRLTVV.

The V gene is TRBV19, the J gene TRBJ1-4; D is ambiguous. This CDR3 region has 20 residues. The germline V gene has CDR1 LNHDA and CDR2 SQIVND (reference sequence). Trimming took off 5 bases at V and 5 bases at J, with 30 bases between the two ends. In DNA, the CDR3 is TGTGCCAGTAGTCAATACCTGAAGACAATATATGAGTCTTCAAATGAAAAACTGTTTTTT. Its translation is CASSQYLKTIYESSNEKLFF.

The chain couples TRBV30 to TRBJ1-6; the D gene is possibly TRBD1 (5 bases). The germline V and J ends were trimmed by 5 bases and 5 bases, with 13 bases remaining between them. Per germline, CDR1 GTSNPN and CDR2 SVGIG (reference sequence). This CDR3 has 14 residues. The CDR3 here is CAWQNTGNNSPLHF. In DNA form, the CDR3 reads TGTGCCTGGCAAAACACAGGAAATAATTCACCCCTCCACTTT.

V is TRBV7-6 and J is TRBJ2-1, with 7 bases identical to TRBD2. Germline CDR1 and CDR2: SGHVS and FNYEAQ. After removal of 1 base from V and 7 bases from J, the junction contained 1 base not matched to a gene. The CDR3 runs 13 residues. The CDR3 reads CASSLGGGNEQFF. CDR3 nucleotides: TGTGCCAGCAGCTTAGGCGGGGGTAATGAGCAGTTCTTC.

This CDR3 is CASSIGRTHNEQFF. The CDR3 region has the DNA TGTGCCAGTAGTATAGGACGGACACACAATGAGCAGTTCTTC. The chain recombines TRBV19 with TRBJ2-1, with a possible D match to TRBD1 (5 bases). Per germline, CDR1 LNHDA and CDR2 SQIVND (reference sequence). This CDR3 region has 14 residues. Trimming cost V 1 base and J 5 bases, with 9 bases left between them.

V is TRBV6-1 and J is TRBJ1-1; weak D call: TRBD1 (5 bases). Germline lookup yields CDR1 MNHNS and CDR2 SASEGT. CDR3 length: 14 residues. V was cut by 6 bases and J by 3 bases, with 14 bases left in between. The CDR3 sequence: CASRPSGSHTEAFF. In nucleotides, the CDR3 is TGTGCCAGCAGGCCCTCAGGGTCACACACTGAAGCTTTCTTT.

The V gene is TRBV9, the J gene TRBJ1-3, with a possible D match to TRBD1 (5 bases). The germline V and J ends were trimmed by 0 bases and 2 bases, with 9 bases remaining between them. The CDR3 sequence is 15 residues long. Germline values: CDR1 SGDLS, CDR2 YYNGEE. As DNA, the CDR3 is TGTGCCAGCAGCGTAGGCATAGGGGCTGGAAACACCATATATTTT. It encodes CASSVGIGAGNTIYF.

This clone occurred once. The CDR3 here is CASSKDLKTSGANEQFF. The DNA of the CDR3 is TGTGCCAGCAGCAAAGATCTTAAGACTAGCGGGGCCAATGAGCAGTTCTTC. The chain is built from TRBV21-1 and TRBJ2-1; TRBD2, the table's D call, was not compared with the DNA. TRBV21-1 is a documented pseudogene. This CDR3 is built from 17 residues.

The chain uses TRBV6-1 and TRBJ1-2, with unresolved D. V lost 2 bases and J lost 2, with 9 bases in between. The CDR3 runs 14 residues. The V gene's germline CDR1 is MNHNS and CDR2 SASEGT. The CDR3 nucleotides are TGTGCCAGCAGTGAACTCGCACAGAACTATGGCTACACCTTC. Residues: CASSELAQNYGYTF.

This clone came up once. This sequence joins TRBV6-1 and TRBJ1-2, with TRBD1 matching 7 bases. This CDR3 contains 14 residues. J was trimmed by 8 bases and V by 1 base; bases with no gene match: 7. From germline, CDR1 is MNHNS and CDR2 SASEGT. In nucleotides, the CDR3 is TGTGCCAGCAGTGAAGACAGGGGTAGTACAGGCTACACCTTC. Its protein product is CASSEDRGSTGYTF.

This clone was counted once. This chain uses TRBV5-1 with TRBJ1-1; weak D call: TRBD1 (5 bases). V was cut by 3 bases and J by 4 bases, with 13 bases left in between. Germline V gives CDR1 SGHRS, CDR2 YFSETQ. The CDR3 is made up of 14 amino acids. The CDR3 nucleotides read TGCGCCAGCAGCTCCGGAAGGGGTGGCACTGAAGCTTTCTTT. It translates to CASSSGRGGTEAFF. Supplemented by reference TRBV5-1 and TRBJ1-1, the full variable domain reads KAGVTQTPRYLIKTRGQQVTLSCSPISGHRSVSWYQQTPGQGLQFLFEYFSETQRNKGNFPGRFSGRQFSNSRSEMNVSTLELGDSALYLCASSSGRGGTEAFFGQGTRLTVV.

The rearrangement links TRBV9 to TRBJ2-1; TRBD2 aligns across 7 bases. V lost 9 bases and J lost 8; bases outside the gene matches: 11. The length of the CDR3 is 13 residues. Germline-derived CDR1 and CDR2 are SGDLS and YYNGEE. The CDR3 protein is CATNKRGEDEQFF. CDR3 coding DNA: TGTGCCACCAATAAACGGGGGGAAGATGAGCAGTTCTTC.